This T cell receptor (beta chain) is drawn from a study of blood T cell repertoires in COVID-19 (TCRdb year 2020). For context, the study as a whole: Samples from collaborators originated in the United States, Italy and Spain and spanned both the acute and convalescent phases of COVID-19. Samples were obtained from the ongoing ImmuneRACE study (first 160 participants) and from about 1,300 subjects provided by 6 global collaborators. Nearly every sample came with metadata listing a de-identified subject ID, COVID-19 status, age in years and sex. The material from the prospective study consisted of cDNA or gDNA derived from T cells, B-cell-depleted T cells, or PBMCs. HLA class I and class II types, where available, came from metadata supplied by the sample provider rather than from assay-based typing. Subjects who had been exposed to COVID-19, were actively infected with it, or had recovered from it provided the deeply sampled blood TCRbeta repertoires that made up the dataset. A freely available public database, intended as a resource for researchers studying the immune response to SARS-CoV-2, is where the repertoires were released. Here is what the overall study found, with its caveats: Clinical and demographic metadata were provided uncurated, with the amount varying by source and participant.

TCRbeta CDR3 regions were amplified from genomic DNA by means of the immunoSEQ Assay, a bias-controlled multiplex PCR. From the authors' description of their analysis: Within the assay, amplification of reference gene primers was used to estimate how many nucleated cells each sample contained. To quantify the absolute abundance of each unique TCRbeta CDR3 rearrangement, sequence reads were collapsed and filtered. Productive Simpson clonality was computed per sample as the square root of Simpson's diversity index over productive rearrangements. The table comes from immuneACCESS by way of TCRdb, which keeps in-frame sequences with V and J called. Part of the clones is missing from these tables; in studies checked, under half for an unresolved V gene and the rest for unknown reasons. That table furnishes V, J and clone size, whereas the DNA furnished D and trimming. Here the sample has more than 95,000 clones; roughly four fifths occur a single time. The leading ten clones occupy 15% to 17% of the sample.

The germline V end is reduced by 5 bases and the J end by 8 bases; junction bases left unmatched: 12. The CDR3 contains 15 residues, cysteine and phenylalanine counted. CDR3 DNA only is kept here, 45 bases in frame from base 1. CDR1 and CDR2, per the germline V gene (reference sequence), are LNHDA and SQIVND. The collaborating institutions used their own protocols to collect whole blood in K2EDTA tubes. For TCRbeta analysis, collaborators shipped samples as frozen whole blood, isolated PBMCs, or DNA extracted from either of those sample types. With respect to this clone: The clone's antigen remains unknown. It has no much larger one-base neighbor in the sample; base qualities were not kept.

In this chain, TRBV19 is recombined with TRBJ1-5; TRBD1 agrees with 7 junctional bases. Sequencing used peripheral blood. This sequence was found in a woman of 80 years or more with acute or convalescent COVID-19. The DNA sequence reads TGTGCCAGTAGTCTCGGGACAGCCTGGACTGAGCCCCAGCATTTT. Translated, this is CASSLGTAWTEPQHF.